This T cell receptor beta chain is from a study of cytomegalovirus exposure and HLA in healthy donors. The CDR3 loop spans 15 amino acids. V lost 1 base, J lost 6 bases, and 16 bases lay in between. The germline V gene encodes CDR1 LGHNA and CDR2 YSLEER. Study-wide results and limits: Accurate prediction of most subjects' HLA-A and HLA-B alleles from TCR beta sequences was reported.

The PCR employed 60 Vbeta primers together with 13 Jbeta primers. Method: immunoSEQ multiplex PCR; TCRdb's copy keeps in-frame clones and lacks some. The sample has some 130,000 clones; the top ten hold 1.5% to 2%. A remark on this clone: As yet, its antigen is unknown.

V gene TRBV4-3 combines with J gene TRBJ2-7, with D possibly TRBD2 on 6 matching bases. The sequenced sample consisted of PBMCs. The receptor comes from a man between 18 and 29 years old in good health and CMV-seronegative. The CDR3 reads CASSQVQGLRLEQYF. The CDR3 DNA reads TGCGCCAGCAGCCAAGTCCAGGGACTTCGTCTCGAGCAGTACTTC.